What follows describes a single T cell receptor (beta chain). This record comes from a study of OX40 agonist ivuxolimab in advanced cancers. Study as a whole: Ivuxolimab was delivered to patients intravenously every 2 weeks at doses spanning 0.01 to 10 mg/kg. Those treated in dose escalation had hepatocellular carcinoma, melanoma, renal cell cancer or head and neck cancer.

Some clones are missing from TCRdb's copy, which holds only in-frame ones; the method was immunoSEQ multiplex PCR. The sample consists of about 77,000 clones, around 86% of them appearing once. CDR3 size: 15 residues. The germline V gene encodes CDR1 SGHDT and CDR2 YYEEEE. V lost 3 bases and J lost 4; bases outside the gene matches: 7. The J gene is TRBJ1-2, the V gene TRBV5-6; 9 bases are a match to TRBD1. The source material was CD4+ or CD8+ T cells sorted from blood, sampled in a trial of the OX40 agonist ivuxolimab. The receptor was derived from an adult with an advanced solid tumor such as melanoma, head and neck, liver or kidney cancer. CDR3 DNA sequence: TGTGCCAGCAGCTGGACCGGGACAGGGACCTATGGCTACACCTTC. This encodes CASSWTGTGTYGYTF. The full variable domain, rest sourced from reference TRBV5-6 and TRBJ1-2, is DAGVTQSPTHLIKTRGQQVTLRCSPKSGHDTVSWYQQALGQGPQFIFQYYEEEERQRGNFPDRFSGHQFPNYSSELNVNALLLGDSALYLCASSWTGTGTYGYTFGSGTRLTVV.